This paragraph covers one TCR beta chain sequence. No antigen is known for it. Base qualities are missing; no much larger clone stands one base away. This specimen belongs to a study of T cell clones after liver transplantation (dated by TCRdb to between 2018 and 2020). Regarding the study in general: ITN030ST, the source of the samples, was a randomized trial that attempted immunosuppression withdrawal within 2 years of liver transplantation. Donor-reactive T cell clones were identified by TCRbeta sequencing following a pre-transplant mixed lymphocyte reaction and were subsequently tracked in post-transplant blood. Third party-reactive TCRbeta sequences from pre-transplant MLRs were also identified as an antigen-independent comparator for donor-reactive sequences. Three of the eight recipients were HCV-positive; the others were transplanted for non-autoimmune, non-viral indications. Until randomization at 12-24 months post-transplant, subjects were given standard immunosuppression, with no induction therapy. To count as tolerant, a recipient had to stay completely off immunosuppression for at least one year without liver enzymes climbing beyond twice the upper limit of normal. Blood samples were collected pre-transplant, pre-randomization before withdrawal, and post-randomization after either full withdrawal or failed withdrawal. A cohort of 8 liver transplant recipients was studied, of whom 3 were classified as tolerant and 5 as non-tolerant. Broad study findings and their caveats: Low numbers of available donor cells limited the measurable donor-reactive repertoire in a couple of subjects. When repertoire turnover was accounted for, significantly reduced detection of donor-reactive sequences was found in 7 of 8 subjects for CD4 and in 8 of 8 subjects for CD8. Circulating donor-reactive CD4 TCRbeta sequences fell significantly post-transplant in most of the 8 subjects, irrespective of tolerance or HCV status. The conclusions were preliminary, being limited by small, heterogeneous patient numbers and by non-standardized post-transplant time points. A greater decline was seen for donor-reactive sequences than for third party-reactive sequences, suggesting partial antigen-specific deletion unrelated to withdrawal success. Since no allograft tissue specimens were available, donor-reactive T cells may have migrated into the graft instead of being deleted.

Unstimulated PBMCs, after thawing, were stained for CD3, CD4 and CD8 and then FACS-sorted into CD3+CD4+ and CD3+CD8+ populations. Randomization to immunosuppression withdrawal applied to every one of the 8 studied subjects. The Qiagen DNeasy Blood and Tissue Kit was used for genomic DNA isolation. High-throughput TCRbeta CDR3 sequencing of frozen genomic DNA was performed by immunoSEQ, with PCR amplification, mapping, bias correction and internal controls included. Per the original workflow: Productive rearrangements were retained, and unique TCRbeta sequences were defined by the CDR3 nucleotide sequence together with the V and J gene. A sequence counted as donor-reactive only if the sequence showed at least 5-fold expansion in CFSE-low cells compared with unstimulated pre-transplant cells and had a frequency of at least 0.01%. Minimum frequency thresholds were set for each subject on the basis of the unstimulated sample with the lowest template count, so that a detection power of at least 90% was ensured. Jensen-Shannon divergence between the top 1000 TCRbeta sequences after and before transplant was used to measure repertoire turnover. Changes in detection of donor-reactive sequences were assessed with two-sided Fisher's exact tests. What TCRdb holds here is the immuneACCESS table cut down to in-frame rearrangements. Part of the clones is not present; checked against another copy, under half of the missing clones reflect an unresolved V gene, and the others are unexplained. For V, J and clone size, that table is used; D and trimming come from the DNA. This sample gives roughly 67,000 clones in total; around 92% of them show up just once. 0.95% to 1% of the sample is in the top ten clones.

The germline V end is reduced by 5 bases and the J end by 6 bases; junction bases left unmatched: 6. For CDR1 and CDR2, the germline V gene (reference sequence) lists SGHAT and FQDESV. From the cysteine up to the phenylalanine, the CDR3 has a length of 14 residues. The sequence is cut down to CDR3 DNA, 42 bases in frame from base 1. The starting material was CD4+ T cells from blood, obtained nearly 26 months after liver transplant. This chain is built from TRBV11-1 and TRBJ1-1, and 10 junctional nucleotides match TRBD1. This sequence was found in a human patient who received a liver transplant. Once a transplant has taken place, some T cells may be donor derived. At the DNA level, the sequence is TGTGCCAGCAGCCGGGGACAGGGGAGTGCTGAAGCTTTCTTT. Translation gives CASSRGQGSAEAFF.